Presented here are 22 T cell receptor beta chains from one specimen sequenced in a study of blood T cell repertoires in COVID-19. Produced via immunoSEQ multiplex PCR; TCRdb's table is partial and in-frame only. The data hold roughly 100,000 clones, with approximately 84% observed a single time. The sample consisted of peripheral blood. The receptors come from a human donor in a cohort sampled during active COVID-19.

CDR3 DNA: TGCGCCAGCAGCGAGGGACAGGGAGGTGGCTATGGCTACACCTTC. It translates to CASSEGQGGGYGYTF. The V call is TRBV5-1, the J call TRBJ1-2; 9 nucleotides match TRBD1. Germline loops: CDR1 SGHRS, CDR2 YFSETQ. This CDR3 spans 15 amino acids. V dropped 4 bases and J dropped 4; count of bases not matched to a gene: 8. The full variable domain, in which reference TRBV5-1 and TRBJ1-2 provide the parts outside the CDR3, is KAGVTQTPRYLIKTRGQQVTLSCSPISGHRSVSWYQQTPGQGLQFLFEYFSETQRNKGNFPGRFSGRQFSNSRSEMNVSTLELGDSALYLCASSEGQGGGYGYTFGSGTRLTVV.

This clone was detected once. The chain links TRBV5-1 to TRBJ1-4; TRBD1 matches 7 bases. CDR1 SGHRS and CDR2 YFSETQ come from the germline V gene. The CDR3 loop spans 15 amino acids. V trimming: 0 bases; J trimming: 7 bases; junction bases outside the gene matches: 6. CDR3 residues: CASSLVGGGGEKLFF. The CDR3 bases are TGCGCCAGCAGCTTGGTTGGAGGGGGCGGTGAAAAACTGTTTTTT.

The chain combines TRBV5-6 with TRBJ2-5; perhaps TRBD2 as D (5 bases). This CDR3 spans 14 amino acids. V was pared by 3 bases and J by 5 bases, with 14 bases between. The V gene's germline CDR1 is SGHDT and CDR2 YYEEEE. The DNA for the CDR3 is TGTGCCAGCAGCTGGCCCATCGGCGGGGAGACCCAGTACTTC. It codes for CASSWPIGGETQYF.

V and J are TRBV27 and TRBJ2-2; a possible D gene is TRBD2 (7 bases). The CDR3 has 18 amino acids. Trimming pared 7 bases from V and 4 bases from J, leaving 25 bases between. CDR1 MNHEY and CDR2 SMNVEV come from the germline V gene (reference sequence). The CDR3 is CASTERGGRRLGTGELFF. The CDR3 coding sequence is TGTGCCAGCACCGAAAGGGGGGGGAGGAGGTTGGGCACCGGGGAGCTGTTTTTT.

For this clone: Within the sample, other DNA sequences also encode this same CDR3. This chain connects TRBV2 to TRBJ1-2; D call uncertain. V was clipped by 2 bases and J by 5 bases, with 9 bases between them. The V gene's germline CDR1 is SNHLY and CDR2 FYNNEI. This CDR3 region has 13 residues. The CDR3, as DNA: TGTGCCAGCAGTGAACAAGGGAGTTATGGCTACACCTTC. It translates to CASSEQGSYGYTF.

CDR3 nucleotides: TGTGCCAGCAGCACTGGACAGGGACACACAGATACGCAGTATTTT. As protein: CASSTGQGHTDTQYF. V and J are TRBV11-3 and TRBJ2-3; 8 bases map to TRBD1. J lost 2 bases, V lost 5 bases, and 6 bases had no gene match. The length of the CDR3 is 15 residues. Germline V gene data show CDR1 as SGHNT and CDR2 as YENEEA.

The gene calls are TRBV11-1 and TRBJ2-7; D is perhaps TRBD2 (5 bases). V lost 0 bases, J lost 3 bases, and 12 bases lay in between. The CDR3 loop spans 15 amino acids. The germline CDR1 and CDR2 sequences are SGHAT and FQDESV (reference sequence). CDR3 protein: CASSLALTGFYEQYF. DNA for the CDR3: TGTGCCAGCAGCTTAGCCCTGACGGGATTCTACGAGCAGTACTTC.

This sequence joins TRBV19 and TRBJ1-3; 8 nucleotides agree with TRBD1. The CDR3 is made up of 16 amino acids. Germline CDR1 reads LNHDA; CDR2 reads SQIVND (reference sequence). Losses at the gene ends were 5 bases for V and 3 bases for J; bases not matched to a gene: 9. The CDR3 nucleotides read TGTGCCAGTAGTGCATCTCAGGGGGCGGATGGAAACACCATATATTTT. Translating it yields CASSASQGADGNTIYF. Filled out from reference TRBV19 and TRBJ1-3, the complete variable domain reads DGGITQSPKYLFRKEGQNVTLSCEQNLNHDAMYWYRQDPGQGLRLIYYSQIVNDFQKGDIAEGYSVSREKKESFPLTVTSAQKNPTAFYLCASSASQGADGNTIYFGEGSWLTVV.

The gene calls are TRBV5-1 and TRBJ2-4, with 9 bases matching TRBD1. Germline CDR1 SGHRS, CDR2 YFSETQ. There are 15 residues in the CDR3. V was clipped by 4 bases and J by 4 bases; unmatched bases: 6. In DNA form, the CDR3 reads TGCGCCAGCAGCATCCGGGACAGGGAGAAAAACATTCAGTACTTC. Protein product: CASSIRDREKNIQYF.

The CDR3 reads CSAGTANQPQHF. Here the CDR3 DNA reads TGCAGCGCTGGGACAGCAAATCAGCCCCAGCATTTT. This chain joins TRBV29-1 and TRBJ1-5; TRBD1 matches at 7 bases. CDR3 length equals 12 residues. Germline V gene data show CDR1 as SQVTM and CDR2 as ANQGSEA. V was clipped by 7 bases and J by 4 bases; unmatched bases: 4.

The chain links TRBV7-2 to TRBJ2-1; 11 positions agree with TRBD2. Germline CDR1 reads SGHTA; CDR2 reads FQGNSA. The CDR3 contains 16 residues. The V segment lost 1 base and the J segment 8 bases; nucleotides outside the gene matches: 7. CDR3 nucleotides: TGTGCCAGCAGCTTAGGCCCTAGCGGGGGGAGCTATGAGCAGTTCTTC. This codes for CASSLGPSGGSYEQFF. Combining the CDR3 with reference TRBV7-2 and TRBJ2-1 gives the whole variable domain GAGVSQSPSNKVTEKGKDVELRCDPISGHTALYWYRQSLGQGLEFLIYFQGNSAPDKSGLPSDRFSAERTGGSVSTLTIQRTQQEDSAVYLCASSLGPSGGSYEQFFGPGTRLTVL.

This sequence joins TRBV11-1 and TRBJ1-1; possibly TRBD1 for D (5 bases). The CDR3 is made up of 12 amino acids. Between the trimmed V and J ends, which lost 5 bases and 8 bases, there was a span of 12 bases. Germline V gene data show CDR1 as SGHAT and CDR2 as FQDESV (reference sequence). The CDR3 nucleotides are TGTGCCAGCAGCAACCAGGGTCCCGAAGCTTTCTTT. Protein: CASSNQGPEAFF. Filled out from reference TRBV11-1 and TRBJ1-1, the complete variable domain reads EAEVAQSPRYKITEKSQAVAFWCDPISGHATLYWYRQILGQGPELLVQFQDESVVDDSQLPKDRFSAERLKGVDSTLKIQPAELGDSAMYLCASSNQGPEAFFGQGTRLTVV.

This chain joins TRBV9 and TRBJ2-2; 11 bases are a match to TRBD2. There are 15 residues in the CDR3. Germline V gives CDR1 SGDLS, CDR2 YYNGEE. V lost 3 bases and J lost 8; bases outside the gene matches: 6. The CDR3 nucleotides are TGTGCCAGCAGCGGCATGACTAGCGGGACTGGGGAGCTGTTTTTT. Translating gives CASSGMTSGTGELFF.

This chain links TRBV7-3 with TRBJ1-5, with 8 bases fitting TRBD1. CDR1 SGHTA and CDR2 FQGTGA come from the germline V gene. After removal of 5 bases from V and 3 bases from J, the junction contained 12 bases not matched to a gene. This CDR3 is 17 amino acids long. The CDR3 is CASSLRQGPGVNQPQHF. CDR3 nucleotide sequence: TGTGCCAGCAGCCTAAGACAGGGGCCGGGGGTCAATCAGCCCCAGCATTTT.

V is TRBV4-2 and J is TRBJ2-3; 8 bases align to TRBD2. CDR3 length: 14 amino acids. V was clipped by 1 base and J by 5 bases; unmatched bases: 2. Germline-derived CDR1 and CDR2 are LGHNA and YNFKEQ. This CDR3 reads CASSQAGLEDTQYF. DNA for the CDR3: TGTGCCAGCAGCCAAGCGGGACTAGAAGATACGCAGTATTTT.

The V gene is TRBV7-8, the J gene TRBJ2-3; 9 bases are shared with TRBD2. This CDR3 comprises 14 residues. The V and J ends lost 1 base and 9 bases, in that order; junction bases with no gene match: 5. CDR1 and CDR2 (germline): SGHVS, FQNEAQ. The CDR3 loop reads CASSLVRLAETQYF. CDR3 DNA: TGTGCCAGCAGCTTAGTCCGACTAGCGGAGACGCAGTATTTT.

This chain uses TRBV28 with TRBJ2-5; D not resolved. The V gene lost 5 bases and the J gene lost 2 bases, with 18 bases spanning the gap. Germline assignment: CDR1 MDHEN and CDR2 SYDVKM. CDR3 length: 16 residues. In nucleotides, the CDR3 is TGTGCCAGCAGTGAACCCCGTTCGAGGCGGCAAGAGACCCAGTACTTC. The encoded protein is CASSEPRSRRQETQYF.

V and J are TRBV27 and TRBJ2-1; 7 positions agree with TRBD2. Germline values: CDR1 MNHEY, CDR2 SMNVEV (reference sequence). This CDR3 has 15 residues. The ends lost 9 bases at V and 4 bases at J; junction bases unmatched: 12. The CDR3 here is CASSLTSSPYNEQFF. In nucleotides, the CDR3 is TGTGCCAGTAGCCTGACTAGCAGCCCGTACAATGAGCAGTTCTTC.

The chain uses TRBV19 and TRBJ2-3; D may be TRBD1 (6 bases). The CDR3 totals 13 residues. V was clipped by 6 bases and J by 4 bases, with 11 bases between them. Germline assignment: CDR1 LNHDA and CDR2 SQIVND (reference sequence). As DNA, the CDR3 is TGTGCCAGTAGAACAGGGATGGCAGATACGCAGTATTTT. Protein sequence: CASRTGMADTQYF.

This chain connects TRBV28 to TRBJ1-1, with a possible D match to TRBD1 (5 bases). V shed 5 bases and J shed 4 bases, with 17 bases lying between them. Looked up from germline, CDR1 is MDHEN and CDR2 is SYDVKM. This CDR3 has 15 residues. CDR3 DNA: TGTGCCAGCAGTCCAAGCCAAGGGGCCAGCACTGAAGCTTTCTTT. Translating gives CASSPSQGASTEAFF.

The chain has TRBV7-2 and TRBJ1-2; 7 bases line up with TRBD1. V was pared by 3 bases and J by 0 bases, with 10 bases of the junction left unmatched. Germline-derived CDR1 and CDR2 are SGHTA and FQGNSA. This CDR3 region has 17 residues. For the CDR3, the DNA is TGTGCCAGCAGCTTTACTACCGGGACAGCGACTAACTATGGCTACACCTTC. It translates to CASSFTTGTATNYGYTF.

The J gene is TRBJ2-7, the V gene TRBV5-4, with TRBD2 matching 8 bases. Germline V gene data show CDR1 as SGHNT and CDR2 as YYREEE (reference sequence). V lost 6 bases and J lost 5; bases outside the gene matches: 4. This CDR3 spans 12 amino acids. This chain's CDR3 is CASNAGGDEQYF. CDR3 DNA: TGTGCCAGCAACGCCGGGGGGGACGAGCAGTACTTC.